This T cell receptor beta chain was recovered during a study of T cell changes during pregnancy in multiple sclerosis. TCRdb's table, derived via immunoSEQ multiplex PCR, lists solely in-frame clones and lacks some. The sample contains under 65,000 clones, about 93% of which appear only once. The V gene lost 4 bases and the J gene lost 1 base, with 7 bases spanning the gap. The CDR3 has 13 amino acids. Germline CDR1 is LNHDA and CDR2 is SQIVND (reference sequence). The TCR comes from a female donor with multiple sclerosis, enrolled in a pregnancy study. Sequencing was performed on CD4+ T cells from peripheral blood mononuclear cells, taken in the third trimester of pregnancy. This rearrangement joins TRBV19 to TRBJ1-1; no definite D call. CDR3: CASSSNRNTEAFF. Here the CDR3 DNA reads TGTGCCAGTAGTAGTAACAGGAACACTGAAGCTTTCTTT.